Described below is a single T cell receptor (beta chain) sequence and its context. Its antigen is not known. Germline CDR1 SGHVS, CDR2 FQNEAQ. V lost 4 bases to trimming and J lost 4 bases, with 14 bases between them. CDR3 size: 15 residues. Clones were read by immunoSEQ multiplex PCR, and TCRdb kept only the in-frame ones, dropping some. The sample shows 230,000 or so clones, almost 90% of them seen only once. This entry belongs to a study of cytomegalovirus exposure and HLA in healthy donors. Findings and limits, study-wide: Rare TCR sequences dominated, though some public TCRs recurred in many donors. Clusters of TCRs from the first cohort tended to co-occur in the 120 or so validation repertoires (as a later analysis found).

The sample consisted of PBMCs. This chain links TRBV7-8 with TRBJ2-1, with TRBD2 as a possible D gene (7 bases). The sequence derives from a woman aged 18-29 years in good health and CMV-seronegative. This chain's CDR3 is CASSSGGGMYNEQFF. As DNA, the CDR3 is TGTGCCAGCAGCTCGGGGGGCGGGATGTACAATGAGCAGTTCTTC.